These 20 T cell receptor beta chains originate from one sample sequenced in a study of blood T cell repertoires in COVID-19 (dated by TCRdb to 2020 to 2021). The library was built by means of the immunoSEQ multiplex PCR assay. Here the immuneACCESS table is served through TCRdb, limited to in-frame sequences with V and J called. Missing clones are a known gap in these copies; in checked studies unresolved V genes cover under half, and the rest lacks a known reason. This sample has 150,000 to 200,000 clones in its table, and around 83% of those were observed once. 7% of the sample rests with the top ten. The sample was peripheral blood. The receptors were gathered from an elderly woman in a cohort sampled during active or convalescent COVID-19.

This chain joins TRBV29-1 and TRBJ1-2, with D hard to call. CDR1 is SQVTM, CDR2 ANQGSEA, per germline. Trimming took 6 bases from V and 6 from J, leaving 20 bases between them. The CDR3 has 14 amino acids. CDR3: CSVVDRGSLNGYTF. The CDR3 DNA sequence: TGCAGCGTAGTAGACCGCGGGTCCCTTAATGGCTACACCTTC.

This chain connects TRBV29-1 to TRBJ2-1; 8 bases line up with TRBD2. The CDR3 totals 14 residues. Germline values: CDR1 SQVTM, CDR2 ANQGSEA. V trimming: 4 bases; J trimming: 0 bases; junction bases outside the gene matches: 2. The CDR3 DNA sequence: TGCAGCGTTGTCGGGGGGGCCTCCTACAATGAGCAGTTCTTC. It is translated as CSVVGGASYNEQFF.

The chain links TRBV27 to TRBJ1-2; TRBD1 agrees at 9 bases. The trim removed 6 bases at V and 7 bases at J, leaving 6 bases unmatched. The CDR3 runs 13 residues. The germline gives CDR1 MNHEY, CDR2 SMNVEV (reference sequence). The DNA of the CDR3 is TGTGCCAGCAGGCTGACAGGGGGTTTTGGCTACACCTTC. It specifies CASRLTGGFGYTF.

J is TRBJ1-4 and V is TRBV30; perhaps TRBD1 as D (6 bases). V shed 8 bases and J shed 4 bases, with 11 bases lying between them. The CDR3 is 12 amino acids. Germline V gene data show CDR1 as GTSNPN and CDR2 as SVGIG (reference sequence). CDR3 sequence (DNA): TGTGCCCGGACAGACAATAATGAAAAACTGTTTTTT. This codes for CARTDNNEKLFF.

Here the CDR3 DNA reads TGTGCCATCAGTGAGGCTGCGGGGGGGCCTCTGGAGCAGTTCTTC. This translates into CAISEAAGGPLEQFF. The chain uses TRBV10-3 and TRBJ2-1; 9 bases are a match to TRBD2. Germline V gene lookup returns CDR1 ENHRY and CDR2 SYGVKD. After removal of 2 bases from V and 10 bases from J, the junction contained 9 bases not matched to a gene. The CDR3 covers 15 residues.

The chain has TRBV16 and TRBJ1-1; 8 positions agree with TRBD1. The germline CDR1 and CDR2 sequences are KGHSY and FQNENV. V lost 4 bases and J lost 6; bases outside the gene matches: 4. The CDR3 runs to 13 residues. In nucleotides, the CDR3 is TGTGCCAGCAGCCGCCAGGGGGCCTCTGAAGCTTTCTTT. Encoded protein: CASSRQGASEAFF.

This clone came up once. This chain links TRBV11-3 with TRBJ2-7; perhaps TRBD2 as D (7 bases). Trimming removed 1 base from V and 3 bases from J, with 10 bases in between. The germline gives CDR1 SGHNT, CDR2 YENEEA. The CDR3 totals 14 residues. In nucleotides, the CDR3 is TGTGCCAGCAGCTTAGGCGGGGGACACTACGAGCAGTACTTC. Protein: CASSLGGGHYEQYF.

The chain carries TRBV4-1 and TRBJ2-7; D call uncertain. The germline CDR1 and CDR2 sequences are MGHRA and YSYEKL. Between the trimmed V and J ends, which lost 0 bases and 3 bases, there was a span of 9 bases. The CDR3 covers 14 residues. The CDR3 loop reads CASSQEFSIYEQYF. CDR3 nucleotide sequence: TGCGCCAGCAGCCAAGAGTTTAGCATCTACGAGCAGTACTTC.

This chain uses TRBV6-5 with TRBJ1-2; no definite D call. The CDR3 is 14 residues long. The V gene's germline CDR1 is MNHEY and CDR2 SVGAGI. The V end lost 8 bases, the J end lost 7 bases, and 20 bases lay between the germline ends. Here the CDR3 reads CASGVGEFMGGYTF. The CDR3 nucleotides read TGTGCCAGCGGCGTCGGGGAGTTTATGGGTGGCTACACCTTC.

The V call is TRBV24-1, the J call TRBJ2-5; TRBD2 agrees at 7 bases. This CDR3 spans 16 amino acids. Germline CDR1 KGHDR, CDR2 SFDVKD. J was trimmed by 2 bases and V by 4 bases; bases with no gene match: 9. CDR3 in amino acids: CATSDRTRMDQETQYF. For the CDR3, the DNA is TGTGCCACCAGTGACCGGACTAGGATGGATCAAGAGACCCAGTACTTC.

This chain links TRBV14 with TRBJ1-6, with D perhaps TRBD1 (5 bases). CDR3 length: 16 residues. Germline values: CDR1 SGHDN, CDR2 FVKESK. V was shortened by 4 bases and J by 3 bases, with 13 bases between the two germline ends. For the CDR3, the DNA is TGTGCCAGCAGCCCCAGTGGGAGGGGCTATAATTCACCCCTCCACTTT. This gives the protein CASSPSGRGYNSPLHF.

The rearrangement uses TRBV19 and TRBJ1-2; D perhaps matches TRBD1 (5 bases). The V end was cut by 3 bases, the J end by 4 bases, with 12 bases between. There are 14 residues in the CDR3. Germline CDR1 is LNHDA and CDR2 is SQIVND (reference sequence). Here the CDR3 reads CASSIQGVSYGYTF. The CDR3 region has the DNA TGTGCCAGTAGTATCCAGGGCGTTTCCTATGGCTACACCTTC. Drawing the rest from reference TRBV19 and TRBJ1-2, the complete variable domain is DGGITQSPKYLFRKEGQNVTLSCEQNLNHDAMYWYRQDPGQGLRLIYYSQIVNDFQKGDIAEGYSVSREKKESFPLTVTSAQKNPTAFYLCASSIQGVSYGYTFGSGTRLTVV.

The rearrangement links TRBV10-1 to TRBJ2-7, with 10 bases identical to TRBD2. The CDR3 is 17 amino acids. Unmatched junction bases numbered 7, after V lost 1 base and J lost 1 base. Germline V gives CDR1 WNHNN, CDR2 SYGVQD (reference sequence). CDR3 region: CASSECGSGRRSYEQYV. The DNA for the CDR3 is TGCGCCAGCAGTGAGTGTGGTAGCGGGAGGAGGTCCTACGAGCAGTACGTC.

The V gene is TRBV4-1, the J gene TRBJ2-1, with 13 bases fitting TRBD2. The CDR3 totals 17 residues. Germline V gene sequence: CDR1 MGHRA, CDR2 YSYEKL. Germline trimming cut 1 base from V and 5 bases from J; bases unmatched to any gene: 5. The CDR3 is CASSQVGLAGPNNEQFF. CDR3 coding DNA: TGCGCCAGCAGCCAAGTGGGACTAGCGGGGCCCAACAATGAGCAGTTCTTC.

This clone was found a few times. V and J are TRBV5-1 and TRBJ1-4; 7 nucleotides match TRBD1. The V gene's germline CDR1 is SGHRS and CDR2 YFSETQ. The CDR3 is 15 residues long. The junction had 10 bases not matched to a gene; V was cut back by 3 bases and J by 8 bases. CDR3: CASSSRQGFGEKLFF. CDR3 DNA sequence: TGCGCCAGCAGCTCCCGACAGGGCTTCGGGGAAAAACTGTTTTTT.

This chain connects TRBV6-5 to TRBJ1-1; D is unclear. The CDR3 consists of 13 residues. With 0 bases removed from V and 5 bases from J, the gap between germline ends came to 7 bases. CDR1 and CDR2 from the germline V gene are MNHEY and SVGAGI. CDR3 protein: CASSYSVRTEAFF. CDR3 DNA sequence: TGTGCCAGCAGTTACTCGGTGCGTACTGAAGCTTTCTTT.

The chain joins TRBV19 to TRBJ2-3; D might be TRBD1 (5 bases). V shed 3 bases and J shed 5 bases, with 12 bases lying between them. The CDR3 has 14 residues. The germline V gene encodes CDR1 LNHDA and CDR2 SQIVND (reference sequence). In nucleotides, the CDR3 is TGTGCCAGTAGTATCAGGGCAGCAGTAGATACGCAGTATTTT. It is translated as CASSIRAAVDTQYF. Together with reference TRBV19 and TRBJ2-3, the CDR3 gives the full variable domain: DGGITQSPKYLFRKEGQNVTLSCEQNLNHDAMYWYRQDPGQGLRLIYYSQIVNDFQKGDIAEGYSVSREKKESFPLTVTSAQKNPTAFYLCASSIRAAVDTQYFGPGTRLTVL.

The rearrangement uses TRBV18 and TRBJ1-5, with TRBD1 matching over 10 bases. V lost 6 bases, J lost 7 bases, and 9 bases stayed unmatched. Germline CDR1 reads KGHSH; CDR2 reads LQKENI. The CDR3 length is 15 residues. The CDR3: CASSQGQGELQPQHF. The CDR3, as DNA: TGTGCCAGCTCTCAAGGACAGGGGGAATTACAGCCCCAGCATTTT.

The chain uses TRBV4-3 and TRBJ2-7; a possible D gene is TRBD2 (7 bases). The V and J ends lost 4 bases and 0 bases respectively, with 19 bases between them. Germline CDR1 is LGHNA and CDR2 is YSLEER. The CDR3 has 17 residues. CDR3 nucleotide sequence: TGCGCCAGCAGCCTAGACCTTGGCGGGGGCCACTCCTACGAGCAGTACTTC. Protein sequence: CASSLDLGGGHSYEQYF.

CDR3 loop: CAWSPGSSGNTIYF. CDR3 bases: TGTGCCTGGAGTCCTGGGAGCTCTGGAAACACCATATATTTT. This sequence joins TRBV30 and TRBJ1-3; D ambiguous. Germline-derived CDR1 and CDR2 are GTSNPN and SVGIG (reference sequence). This CDR3 contains 14 residues. V was cut by 2 bases and J by 0 bases, with 8 bases left in between.